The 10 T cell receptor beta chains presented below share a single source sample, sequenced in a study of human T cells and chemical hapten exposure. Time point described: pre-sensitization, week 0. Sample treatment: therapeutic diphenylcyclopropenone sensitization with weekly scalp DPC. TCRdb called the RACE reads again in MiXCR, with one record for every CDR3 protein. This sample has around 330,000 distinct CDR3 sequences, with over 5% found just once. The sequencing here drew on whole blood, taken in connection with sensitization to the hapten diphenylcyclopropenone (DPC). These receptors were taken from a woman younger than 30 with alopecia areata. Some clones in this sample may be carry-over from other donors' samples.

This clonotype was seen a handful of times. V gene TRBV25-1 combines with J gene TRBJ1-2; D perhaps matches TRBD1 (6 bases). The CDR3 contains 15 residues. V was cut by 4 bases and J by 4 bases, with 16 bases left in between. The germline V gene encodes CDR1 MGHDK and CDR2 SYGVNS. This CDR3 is CASSVGGPYPYGYTF. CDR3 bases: TGTGCCAGCAGTGTTGGGGGGCCTTACCCCTATGGCTACACCTTC.

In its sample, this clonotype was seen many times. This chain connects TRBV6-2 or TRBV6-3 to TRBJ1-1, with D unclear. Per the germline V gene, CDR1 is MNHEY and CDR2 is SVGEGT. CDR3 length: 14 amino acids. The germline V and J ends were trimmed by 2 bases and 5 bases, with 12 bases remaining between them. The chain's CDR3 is CASSYHSWRTEAFF. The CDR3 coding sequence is TGTGCCAGCAGTTACCATAGCTGGCGGACTGAAGCTTTCTTT.

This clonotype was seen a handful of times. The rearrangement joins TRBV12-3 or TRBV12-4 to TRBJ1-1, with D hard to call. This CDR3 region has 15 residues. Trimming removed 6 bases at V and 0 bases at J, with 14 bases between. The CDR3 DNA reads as TGTGCCAGCAGACCAGGACGCCCCATGAACACTGAAGCTTTCTTT. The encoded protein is CASRPGRPMNTEAFF.

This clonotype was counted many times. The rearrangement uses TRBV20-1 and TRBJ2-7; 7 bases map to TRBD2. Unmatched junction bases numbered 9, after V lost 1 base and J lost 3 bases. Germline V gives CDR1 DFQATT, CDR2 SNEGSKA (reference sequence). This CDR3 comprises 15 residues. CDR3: CSARGIGGYFYEQYF. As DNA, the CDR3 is TGCAGTGCTAGAGGGATCGGGGGGTACTTCTACGAGCAGTACTTC.

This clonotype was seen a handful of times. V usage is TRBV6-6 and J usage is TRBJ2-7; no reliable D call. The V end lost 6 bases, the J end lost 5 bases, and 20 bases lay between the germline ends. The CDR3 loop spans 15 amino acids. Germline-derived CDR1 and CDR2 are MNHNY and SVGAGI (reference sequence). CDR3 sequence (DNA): TGTGCCAGCAGCTACGCCGCGCAGCGCAGGCACGAGCAGTACTTC. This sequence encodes CASSYAAQRRHEQYF.

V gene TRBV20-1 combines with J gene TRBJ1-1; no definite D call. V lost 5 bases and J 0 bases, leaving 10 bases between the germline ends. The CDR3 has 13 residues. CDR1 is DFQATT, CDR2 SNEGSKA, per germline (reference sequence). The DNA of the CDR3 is TGCAGTGCTCCGGTGGTCATGAACACTGAAGCTTTCTTT. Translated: CSAPVVMNTEAFF.

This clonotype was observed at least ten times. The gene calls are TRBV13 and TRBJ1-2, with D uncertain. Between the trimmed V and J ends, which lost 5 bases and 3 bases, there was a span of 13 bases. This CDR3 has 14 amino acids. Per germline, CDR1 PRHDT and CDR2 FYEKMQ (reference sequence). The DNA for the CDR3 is TGTGCCAGCAGCCCCGGACCTGTCGACTATGGCTACACCTTC. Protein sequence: CASSPGPVDYGYTF.

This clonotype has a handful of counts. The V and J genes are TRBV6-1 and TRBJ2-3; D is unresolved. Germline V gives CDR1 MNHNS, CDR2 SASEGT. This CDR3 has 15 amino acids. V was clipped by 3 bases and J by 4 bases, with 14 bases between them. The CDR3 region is CASSDSWLEADTQYF. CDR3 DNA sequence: TGTGCCAGCAGTGATTCTTGGCTAGAAGCAGATACGCAGTATTTT.

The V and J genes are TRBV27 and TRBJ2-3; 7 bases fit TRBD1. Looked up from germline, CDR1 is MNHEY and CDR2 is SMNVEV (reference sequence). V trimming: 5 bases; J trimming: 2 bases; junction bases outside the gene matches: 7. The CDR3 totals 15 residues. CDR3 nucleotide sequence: TGTGCCAGCAGTCCCCCGGGACAGCACACAGATACGCAGTATTTT. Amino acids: CASSPPGQHTDTQYF.

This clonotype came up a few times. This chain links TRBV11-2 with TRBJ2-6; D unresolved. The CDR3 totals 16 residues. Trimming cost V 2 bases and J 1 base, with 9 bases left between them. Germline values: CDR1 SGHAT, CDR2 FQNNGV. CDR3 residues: CASSLSSGSGANVLTF. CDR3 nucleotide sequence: TGTGCCAGCAGCTTATCTTCCGGGTCTGGGGCCAACGTCCTGACTTTC.